This T cell receptor beta chain is drawn from a study of beta chain features in type 1 diabetes. Study-wide results and caveats: The question of HLA type influencing TCRB rearrangement was one that remained unresolved here.

This clone was counted many times. Its antigen remains unidentified. Other DNA sequences of this sample code for an identical CDR3. Isolated RNA was reverse transcribed in full, so expressed TCRB transcripts were sequenced. Produced via immunoSEQ multiplex PCR; TCRdb's table is partial and in-frame only. This sample carries 250,000 or so clones, 25% to 35% of them seen once, and the ten largest clones take more than 3%. The CDR3 loop spans 13 amino acids. The germline gives CDR1 LNHDA, CDR2 SQIVND (reference sequence). The V and J ends lost 4 bases and 3 bases, in that order; junction bases with no gene match: 0.

This TCR came from a young man in good health. Material for sequencing was central memory CD4+ T cells from blood. The V gene is TRBV19, the J gene TRBJ1-1, with 9 bases that match TRBD1. In DNA, the CDR3 is TGTGCCAGTAGTAGACAGGGGGACACTGAAGCTTTCTTT. This codes for CASSRQGDTEAFF. Combining the CDR3 with reference TRBV19 and TRBJ1-1 gives the whole variable domain DGGITQSPKYLFRKEGQNVTLSCEQNLNHDAMYWYRQDPGQGLRLIYYSQIVNDFQKGDIAEGYSVSREKKESFPLTVTSAQKNPTAFYLCASSRQGDTEAFFGQGTRLTVV.